The 26 T cell receptor beta chains below all came from one sample that was sequenced in a study of blood T cell dynamics during melanoma immunotherapy. The repertoire was sequenced with immunoSEQ multiplex PCR; TCRdb's copy has only in-frame clones and lacks some. The data contain roughly 4,200 clones, approximately 90% of them singletons. Time point described: week 3, after first cycle of checkpoint inhibitor. The source was blood, collected from a patient treated with checkpoint blockade. The origin of the receptors is a human donor with melanoma.

This clone is a singleton in its sample. The V call is TRBV28, the J call TRBJ2-5; no reliable D call. Germline V gene data show CDR1 as MDHEN and CDR2 as SYDVKM. CDR3 length: 12 residues. Deletions cut 5 bases from V and 7 bases from J, with 11 bases between. The CDR3: CASSLAVGTQYF. CDR3 nucleotides: TGTGCCAGCAGTCTGGCGGTGGGGACCCAGTACTTC.

This rearrangement joins TRBV27 to TRBJ1-5; possibly TRBD1 for D (6 bases). The V gene lost 6 bases and the J gene lost 5 bases, with 14 bases spanning the gap. Looked up from germline, CDR1 is MNHEY and CDR2 is SMNVEV (reference sequence). This CDR3 region has 14 residues. CDR3 protein: CASRKWGQHQPQHF. The CDR3 coding sequence is TGTGCCAGCAGAAAGTGGGGGCAGCATCAGCCCCAGCATTTT.

The rearrangement links TRBV2 to TRBJ2-1; 7 bases map to TRBD2. V gave up 7 bases and J gave up 2 bases; unmatched junction bases: 8. CDR1 and CDR2 from the germline V gene are SNHLY and FYNNEI. The CDR3 has 15 residues. The CDR3 DNA follows: TGTGCCAGCAAAAGGGCGGGAGACGCCTACAATGAGCAGTTCTTC. It yields the protein CASKRAGDAYNEQFF.

The chain links TRBV11-3 to TRBJ1-6, with TRBD1 as a possible D gene (6 bases). Germline V gene sequence: CDR1 SGHNT, CDR2 YENEEA. V lost 0 bases and J lost 6, with 6 bases in between. The length of the CDR3 is 14 residues. Written as DNA, the CDR3 is TGTGCCAGCAGCTTAGACAGGGGTAATTCACCCCTCCACTTT. Translating gives CASSLDRGNSPLHF.

This clone was found once. The chain combines TRBV28 with TRBJ1-5; 9 bases map to TRBD1. V shed 5 bases, J shed 9 bases, and the junction held 17 bases outside the gene matches. The CDR3 has 17 residues. Per the germline V gene, CDR1 is MDHEN and CDR2 is SYDVKM. The CDR3 bases are TGTGCCAGCAGTCCCCCCGGACAGGGGCACTTCAGCCGGCCCCAGCATTTT. Its protein product is CASSPPGQGHFSRPQHF.

V usage is TRBV9 and J usage is TRBJ2-1; no clear D. The ends were cut back, 0 bases at V and 6 bases at J, with 13 bases in the middle. Per the germline V gene, CDR1 is SGDLS and CDR2 is YYNGEE. This CDR3 contains 15 residues. The CDR3: CASSVGSRTPNEQFF. The CDR3 region has the DNA TGTGCCAGCAGCGTAGGCTCCCGCACTCCCAATGAGCAGTTCTTC.

This clone was counted once. This chain connects TRBV9 to TRBJ2-7; the D gene is possibly TRBD2 (6 bases). The CDR3 runs to 14 residues. Germline values: CDR1 SGDLS, CDR2 YYNGEE. With 0 bases removed from V and 7 bases from J, the gap between germline ends came to 14 bases. The CDR3, as DNA: TGTGCCAGCAGCGTAGGGCCCCTTGGGAGGGAGCAGTACTTC. It translates to CASSVGPLGREQYF.

This clone has a handful of counts. The V call is TRBV19, the J call TRBJ2-2; D remains ambiguous. V dropped 5 bases and J dropped 6 bases, with 13 bases sitting between them. The CDR3 has 14 residues. CDR1 is LNHDA and CDR2 is SQIVND in the germline V gene (reference sequence). The CDR3 spells CASSLSPVAGELFF. The DNA of the CDR3 is TGTGCCAGTAGTCTCAGCCCAGTCGCCGGGGAGCTGTTTTTT.

This chain joins TRBV10-3 and TRBJ1-1; unclear D gene. The CDR3 contains 13 residues. V was clipped by 0 bases and J by 8 bases, with 10 bases between them. CDR1 and CDR2 (germline): ENHRY, SYGVKD. In DNA form, the CDR3 reads TGTGCCATCAGTGAGTCGAACGCGGCGGAAGCTTTCTTT. The encoded protein is CAISESNAAEAFF.

This clone has a single count. An end of the junction differs from the germline gene, which may be a read error. CDR3 coding DNA: TGCGCCAGCAGCTTAGGACTAGCGGGGGGCGTGCGAGAGGCCCAGTACTTC. This sequence encodes CASSLGLAGGVREAQYF. The chain employs TRBV5-1 and TRBJ2-5; 14 bases are shared with TRBD2. The CDR3 totals 17 residues. CDR1 is SGHRS, CDR2 YFSETQ, per germline.

This clone came up once. The rearrangement links TRBV6-1 to TRBJ2-5, with 10 bases matching TRBD2. The CDR3 extends over 14 amino acids. The germline gives CDR1 MNHNS, CDR2 SASEGT. V lost 3 bases and J lost 4; bases outside the gene matches: 2. This CDR3 reads CASSEGLATETQYF. The CDR3 DNA reads TGTGCCAGCAGTGAGGGACTAGCGACAGAGACCCAGTACTTC.

This chain uses TRBV2 with TRBJ1-5; 9 bases line up with TRBD1. V gave up 4 bases and J gave up 5 bases; unmatched junction bases: 6. The germline V gene has CDR1 SNHLY and CDR2 FYNNEI. The CDR3 loop spans 15 amino acids. The CDR3 region has the DNA TGTGCCAGCAGTGTTCGACAGGGGGTTTATCAGCCCCAGCATTTT. It is translated as CASSVRQGVYQPQHF.

The genes are TRBV7-2 and TRBJ2-7, with TRBD2 identical over 12 bases. Germline V gene sequence: CDR1 SGHTA, CDR2 FQGNSA. J lost 0 bases, V lost 5 bases, and 11 bases had no gene match. CDR3 length: 18 amino acids. In DNA, the CDR3 is TGTGCCAGCAGCCGCCTTCGGACTAGCGGGGCCGCCTCCTACGAGCAGTACTTC. Residues: CASSRLRTSGAASYEQYF.

This chain joins TRBV15 and TRBJ1-2; D is unresolved. Germline V gene lookup returns CDR1 LNHNV and CDR2 YYDKDF (reference sequence). The CDR3 sequence is 13 residues long. V lost 0 bases, J lost 6 bases, and 8 bases lay in between. The CDR3 DNA is TGTGCCACCAGCAGAGATCTGGCAGATGGCTACACCTTC. Protein: CATSRDLADGYTF.

The rearrangement joins TRBV7-2 to TRBJ2-1, with D perhaps TRBD2 (6 bases). V lost 3 bases, J lost 6 bases, and 12 bases lay in between. This CDR3 comprises 14 residues. Germline-derived CDR1 and CDR2 are SGHTA and FQGNSA. CDR3 DNA: TGTGCCAGCAGCTTCAGGGCGGGGTCCAATGAGCAGTTCTTC. Its protein is CASSFRAGSNEQFF.

A remark on this clone: Sequence at one end of the junction differs from germline and may be a read error. This chain connects TRBV2 to TRBJ2-1; TRBD1 agrees at 9 bases. The CDR3 has 11 residues. Germline lookup yields CDR1 SNHLY and CDR2 FYNNEI. In DNA, the CDR3 is TGTGCCAGCAGTCTGGACAGGGGTCAGATCTTC. Protein sequence: CASSLDRGQIF.

The chain combines TRBV5-4 with TRBJ2-2, with D maybe TRBD1 (6 bases). The CDR3 is 13 residues long. Germline V gives CDR1 SGHNT, CDR2 YYREEE (reference sequence). The V end was cut by 10 bases, the J end by 1 base, with 11 bases between. Here the CDR3 DNA reads TGTGCCGTTTCACAGGGGAACACCGGGGAGCTGTTTTTT. Its translation: CAVSQGNTGELFF.

The chain is built from TRBV18 and TRBJ2-5; weak D call: TRBD2 (6 bases). Trimming stripped 1 base from V and 2 bases from J, with 8 bases between. The CDR3 loop spans 14 amino acids. Looked up from germline, CDR1 is KGHSH and CDR2 is LQKENI. The CDR3 DNA sequence: TGTGCCAGCTCACCACTTAGCGGACAAGAGACCCAGTACTTC. Its translation: CASSPLSGQETQYF.

This clone has just a few counts. V usage is TRBV19 and J usage is TRBJ1-2; D is ambiguous. Trimming removed 5 bases from V and 0 bases from J, with 7 bases in between. Germline-derived CDR1 and CDR2 are LNHDA and SQIVND (reference sequence). There are 13 residues in the CDR3. The CDR3, as DNA: TGTGCCAGTAGTTGGTCGGCTAACTATGGCTACACCTTC. Translation gives CASSWSANYGYTF.

This clone was seen just once. This chain joins TRBV6-5 and TRBJ1-1; D might be TRBD1 (5 bases). The CDR3 consists of 16 residues. The V end was cut by 3 bases, the J end by 0 bases, with 14 bases between. The germline V gene encodes CDR1 MNHEY and CDR2 SVGAGI. The CDR3 here is CASSYRAGRMNTEAFF. CDR3 sequence (DNA): TGTGCCAGCAGTTATAGGGCAGGGAGGATGAACACTGAAGCTTTCTTT.

This clone showed up just once. The gene calls are TRBV7-6 and TRBJ2-7; 8 bases align to TRBD1. This CDR3 is 14 amino acids long. Germline V CDR1 and CDR2: SGHVS, FNYEAQ. The ends lost 6 bases at V and 5 bases at J; junction bases unmatched: 9. The CDR3 sequence: CASSIGQGFNEQYF. In DNA form, the CDR3 reads TGTGCCAGCAGTATAGGACAGGGTTTCAACGAGCAGTACTTC.

This sequence joins TRBV11-2 and TRBJ2-1; perhaps TRBD2 as D (5 bases). V gave up 5 bases and J gave up 0 bases, with 11 bases separating them. The CDR3 loop spans 15 amino acids. The V gene's germline CDR1 is SGHAT and CDR2 FQNNGV. CDR3 bases: TGTGCCAGCAGCACCATCCGGGGCTCCTACAATGAGCAGTTCTTC. It yields the protein CASSTIRGSYNEQFF.

In its sample, this clone was seen once. The CDR3 protein is CASSLVDRGRTDTQYF. The CDR3 region has the DNA TGCGCCAGCAGCTTGGTGGACAGGGGGCGTACAGATACGCAGTATTTT. The chain is built from TRBV5-1 and TRBJ2-3; 11 nucleotides agree with TRBD1. There are 16 residues in the CDR3. Trimming took 0 bases from V and 3 from J; bases not matched to a gene: 3. Germline CDR1 is SGHRS and CDR2 is YFSETQ.

The gene calls are TRBV5-1 and TRBJ2-3; no definite D call. V was clipped by 2 bases and J by 2 bases, with 12 bases between them. Germline loops: CDR1 SGHRS, CDR2 YFSETQ. The CDR3 sequence is 15 residues long. The CDR3 DNA sequence: TGCGCCAGCAGCTTTCTGTTGGCGGACACAGATACGCAGTATTTT. This sequence encodes CASSFLLADTDTQYF. Full variable domain (rest looked up from reference TRBV5-1 and TRBJ2-3): KAGVTQTPRYLIKTRGQQVTLSCSPISGHRSVSWYQQTPGQGLQFLFEYFSETQRNKGNFPGRFSGRQFSNSRSEMNVSTLELGDSALYLCASSFLLADTDTQYFGPGTRLTVL.

V gene TRBV29-1 combines with J gene TRBJ1-5; D is perhaps TRBD1 (5 bases). The CDR3 is made up of 12 amino acids. V lost 4 bases, J lost 9 bases, and 13 bases lay in between. CDR1 is SQVTM and CDR2 is ANQGSEA in the germline V gene. The CDR3 nucleotides read TGCAGCGTTGGGAGTCACCAGGGGCCCCAGCATTTT. This gives the protein CSVGSHQGPQHF.

The table lists this clone with a count of one. This rearrangement joins TRBV18 to TRBJ2-7, with TRBD1 matching 10 bases. Trimming took 4 bases from V and 0 from J; bases not matched to a gene: 3. The CDR3 length is 15 residues. Germline V gene sequence: CDR1 KGHSH, CDR2 LQKENI. The CDR3 bases are TGTGCCAGCTCACAGAGGACAGGGGGCTCCTACGAGCAGTACTTC. Amino acid sequence: CASSQRTGGSYEQYF.